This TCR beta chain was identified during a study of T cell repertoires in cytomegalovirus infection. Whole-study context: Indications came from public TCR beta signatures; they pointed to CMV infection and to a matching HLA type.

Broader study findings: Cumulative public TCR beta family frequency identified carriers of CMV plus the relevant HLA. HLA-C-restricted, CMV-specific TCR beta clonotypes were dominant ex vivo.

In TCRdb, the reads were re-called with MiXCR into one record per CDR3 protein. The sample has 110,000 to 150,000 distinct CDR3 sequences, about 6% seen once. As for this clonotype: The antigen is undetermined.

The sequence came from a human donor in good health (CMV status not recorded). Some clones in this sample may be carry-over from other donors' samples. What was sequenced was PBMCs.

In DNA form, the CDR3 reads TGTGCCACCGGAGACCCGTCTCTTCTAAACTATGGCTACACCTTC. Its translation: CATGDPSLLNYGYTF. The V and J genes are TRBV10-3 and TRBJ1-2, with D hard to call. CDR3 length: 15 amino acids. Germline CDR1 ENHRY, CDR2 SYGVKD. V lost 10 bases to trimming and J lost 2 bases, with 20 bases between them.